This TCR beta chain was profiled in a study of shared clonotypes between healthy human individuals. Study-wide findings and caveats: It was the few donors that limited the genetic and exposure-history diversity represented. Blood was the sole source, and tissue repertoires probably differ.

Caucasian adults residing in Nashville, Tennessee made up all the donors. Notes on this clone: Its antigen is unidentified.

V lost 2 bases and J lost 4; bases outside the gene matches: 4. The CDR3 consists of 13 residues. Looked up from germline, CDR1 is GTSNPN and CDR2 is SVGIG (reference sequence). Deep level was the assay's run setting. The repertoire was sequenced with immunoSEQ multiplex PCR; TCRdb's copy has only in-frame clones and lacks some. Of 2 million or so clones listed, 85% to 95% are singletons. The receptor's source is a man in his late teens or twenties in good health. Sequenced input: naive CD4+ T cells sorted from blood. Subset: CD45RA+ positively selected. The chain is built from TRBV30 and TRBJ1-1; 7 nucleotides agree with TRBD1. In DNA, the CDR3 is TGTGCCTGGAGTACCGACAGGGCCACTGAAGCTTTCTTT. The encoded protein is CAWSTDRATEAFF.